Listed below are T cell receptor beta chains from one sample, sequenced in a study of T cell repertoires in cytomegalovirus infection. Which antigens these TCRs recognize remains unknown. MiXCR, applied by TCRdb to the reads, yields one record per CDR3 protein. Counted here are 80,000 or so distinct CDR3 sequences, 35% to 50% occurring once; the ten biggest clones make up approximately 93%. The source was CD8+ T cells from cultured PBMCs, collected from culture after CMV antigen stimulation. These receptors were collected from a human donor in good health (CMV status not recorded). Some clones in this sample may be carry-over from other donors' samples. Both conserved end residues are part of each CDR3. The D gene is left open where the match is weak. Clone size appears in some rows only: once, few, many, or a class for an expanded clone.

CDR3,DNA,size,V,D,J
CASSSPASVNTEAFF,TGTGCCAGCAGCTCCCCGGCGTCGGTGAACACTGAAGCTTTCTTT,NA,TRBV7-9,NA,TRBJ1-1
CASSLSPGGDEQYF,TGTGCCAGCAGTTTATCGCCAGGGGGGGACGAGCAGTACTTC,NA,TRBV27,NA,TRBJ2-7
CASSLAAGGPYEQYF,TGTGCCAGCAGCTTAGCAGCGGGGGGCCCCTACGAGCAGTACTTC,NA,TRBV7-8,TRBD2,TRBJ2-7
CASIGGGAGTEAFF,TGTGCCAGCATAGGGGGGGGCGCCGGGACTGAAGCTTTCTTT,few,TRBV27,NA,TRBJ1-1
CASSTSSYNEQFF,TGTGCCAGCAGTACTTCCTCCTACAATGAGCAGTTCTTC,few,TRBV27,NA,TRBJ2-1
CASSSSWGYEQFF,TGTGCCAGCAGTTCCTCTTGGGGGTATGAGCAGTTCTTC,NA,TRBV12-3/TRBV12-4,NA,TRBJ2-1
CASSIRGGSVTGELFF,TGTGCCAGCAGTATTCGGGGGGGGAGTGTCACCGGGGAGCTGTTTTTT,NA,TRBV2,TRBD2,TRBJ2-2
CASSQDSSGYGYTF,TGCGCCAGCAGCCAAGATTCTTCCGGGTATGGCTACACCTTC,NA,TRBV4-1,NA,TRBJ1-2
CASSPKRRVAAFF,TGTGCCAGCAGCCCGAAACGGAGGGTCGCAGCTTTCTTT,NA,TRBV11-2,NA,TRBJ1-1
CASSIPWDRDGEQYF,TGTGCCAGTAGTATCCCTTGGGACAGGGACGGCGAGCAGTACTTC,NA,TRBV19,TRBD1,TRBJ2-7
CATSDLTQGENEQFF,TGTGCCACCAGTGATTTAACACAGGGGGAAAATGAGCAGTTCTTC,NA,TRBV24-1,TRBD1,TRBJ2-1
CASQNFPNKGLGDTEAFF,TGTGCCAGCCAAAACTTCCCCAACAAGGGCCTTGGAGACACTGAAGCTTTCTTT,few,TRBV12-3/TRBV12-4,NA,TRBJ1-1
CASSANRVNQPQHF,TGTGCCAGCAGTGCAAACAGGGTAAATCAGCCCCAGCATTTT,NA,TRBV7-2,NA,TRBJ1-5
CTSSTNKTLAGAPHTGELFF,TGTACCAGCAGCACCAACAAAACCCTAGCGGGGGCCCCTCACACCGGGGAGCTGTTTTTT,once,TRBV7-9,TRBD2,TRBJ2-2
CASSPGGLGSPLHF,TGTGCCAGCTCACCGGGTGGGTTAGGTTCACCCCTCCACTTT,NA,TRBV18,NA,TRBJ1-6
CASRKGQGEDGYTF,TGTGCCAGCAGGAAGGGGCAGGGTGAAGATGGCTACACCTTC,few,TRBV6-1,NA,TRBJ1-2
CASSFGTSGAYNEQFF,TGTGCCAGCAGCTTCGGGACTAGCGGGGCCTACAATGAGCAGTTCTTC,few,TRBV11-1,TRBD2,TRBJ2-1
CSAIELRTSMETQYF,TGCAGTGCTATCGAATTAAGGACTAGCATGGAGACCCAGTACTTC,NA,TRBV20-1,TRBD2,TRBJ2-5
CASSPFDRVDTGELFF,TGCGCCAGCAGCCCTTTTGACAGGGTCGACACCGGGGAGCTGTTTTTT,NA,TRBV4-1,TRBD1,TRBJ2-2
CASRNRDRVSDTQYF,TGTGCCAGCAGAAACAGGGACAGGGTTTCCGATACGCAGTATTTT,NA,TRBV28,TRBD1,TRBJ2-3
CSVQTTNYGYTF,TGCAGCGTTCAGACAACGAACTATGGCTACACCTTC,NA,TRBV29-1,NA,TRBJ1-2
CASSLGYNQPQHF,TGTGCCAGCAGCTTAGGATATAATCAGCCCCAGCATTTT,many,TRBV11-2,NA,TRBJ1-5
CASSFLRGAYGYTF,TGTGCCAGCAGCTTTTTACGGGGCGCCTATGGCTACACCTTC,few,TRBV7-8,NA,TRBJ1-2
CASSSGDRLEEKLFF,TGTGCCAGCAGTTCCGGGGACAGGTTGGAGGAAAAACTGTTTTTT,NA,TRBV28,TRBD1,TRBJ1-4